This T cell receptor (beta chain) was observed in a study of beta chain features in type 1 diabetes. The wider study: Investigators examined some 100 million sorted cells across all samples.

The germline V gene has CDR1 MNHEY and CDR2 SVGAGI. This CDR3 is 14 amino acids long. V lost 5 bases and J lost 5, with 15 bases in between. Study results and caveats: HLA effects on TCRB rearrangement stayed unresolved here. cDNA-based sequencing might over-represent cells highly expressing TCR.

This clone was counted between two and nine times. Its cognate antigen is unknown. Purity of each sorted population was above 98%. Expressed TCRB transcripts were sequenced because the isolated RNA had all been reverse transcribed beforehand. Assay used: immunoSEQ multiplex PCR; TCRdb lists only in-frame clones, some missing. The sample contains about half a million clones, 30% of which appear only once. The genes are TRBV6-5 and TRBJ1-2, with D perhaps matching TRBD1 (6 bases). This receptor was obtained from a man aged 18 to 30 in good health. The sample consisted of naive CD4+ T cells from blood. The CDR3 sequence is CASSRLAGEYGYTF. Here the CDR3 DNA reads TGTGCCAGCAGTCGTCTGGCAGGGGAGTATGGCTACACCTTC.